The 31 T cell receptor beta chains listed next were all sequenced from one sample in a study of blood T cell repertoires in COVID-19. TCRdb's copy holds only in-frame clones and misses some; the assay was immunoSEQ multiplex PCR. Among more than 300,000 clones, 90% to 95% were seen once, and the ten largest hold roughly 3.5%. Material for sequencing was peripheral blood. Receptors originate from a woman in her late teens or twenties who had recovered from COVID-19.

CDR3 loop: CATSDPTGGSYGYTF. The CDR3 bases are TGTGCCACCAGTGATCCTACAGGGGGCAGCTATGGCTACACCTTC. This rearrangement joins TRBV24-1 to TRBJ1-2; 9 bases agree with TRBD1. V was clipped by 3 bases and J by 4 bases; unmatched bases: 5. The CDR3 sequence is 15 residues long. Germline assignment: CDR1 KGHDR and CDR2 SFDVKD.

The chain is built from TRBV5-4 and TRBJ2-3; D unclear. Per the germline V gene, CDR1 is SGHNT and CDR2 is YYREEE (reference sequence). The CDR3 is 13 amino acids. V was shortened by 5 bases and J by 6 bases, with 13 bases between the two germline ends. The chain's CDR3 is CASSRVRQDTQYF. CDR3 sequence (DNA): TGTGCCAGCAGTCGTGTGAGGCAGGATACGCAGTATTTT. The full variable domain, its missing parts supplied by reference TRBV5-4 and TRBJ2-3, is ETGVTQSPTHLIKTRGQQVTLRCSSQSGHNTVSWYQQALGQGPQFIFQYYREEENGRGNFPPRFSGLQFPNYSSELNVNALELDDSALYLCASSRVRQDTQYFGPGTRLTVL.

The V gene is TRBV9, the J gene TRBJ2-1, with 7 positions matching TRBD1. The trim removed 8 bases at V and 9 bases at J, leaving 14 bases unmatched. The CDR3 has 14 residues. Germline assignment: CDR1 SGDLS and CDR2 YYNGEE. The CDR3 loop is CARNRGPANSEQFF. In DNA form, the CDR3 reads TGTGCCAGAAACAGGGGCCCCGCGAATAGTGAGCAGTTCTTC.

The table lists this clone with a few counts. The chain links TRBV5-1 to TRBJ2-1, with a tentative D call TRBD2 (5 bases). Germline CDR1 reads SGHRS; CDR2 reads YFSETQ. V shed 4 bases and J shed 8 bases, with 16 bases lying between them. The CDR3 extends over 14 amino acids. The CDR3 DNA reads TGCGCCAGCAGCCCGAGCGGCTGGGTGGATGAGCAGTTCTTC. Amino acid sequence: CASSPSGWVDEQFF.

This clone was recorded only once. The CDR3 sequence is CAREVTGISYNEQFF. The CDR3 DNA is TGTGCCAGAGAGGTGACAGGGATTTCCTACAATGAGCAGTTCTTC. The rearrangement joins TRBV19 to TRBJ2-1; TRBD1 matches 7 bases. J gave up 1 base and V 9 bases, and 9 bases lay outside the gene matches. Germline V gene sequence: CDR1 LNHDA, CDR2 SQIVND (reference sequence). CDR3 length equals 15 residues. Based on the CDR3 plus reference TRBV19 and TRBJ2-1, the full variable domain is DGGITQSPKYLFRKEGQNVTLSCEQNLNHDAMYWYRQDPGQGLRLIYYSQIVNDFQKGDIAEGYSVSREKKESFPLTVTSAQKNPTAFYLCAREVTGISYNEQFFGPGTRLTVL.

The V gene is TRBV7-2, the J gene TRBJ2-2; perhaps TRBD1 as D (5 bases). Germline values: CDR1 SGHTA, CDR2 FQGNSA. V gave up 5 bases and J gave up 0 bases, with 16 bases separating them. CDR3 size: 17 residues. CDR3 loop: CASSHILGVPNTGELFF. The CDR3 DNA reads TGTGCCAGCAGCCACATCTTAGGGGTCCCGAACACCGGGGAGCTGTTTTTT.

This chain's CDR3 is CASSVGTSDSYNEQFF. As DNA, the CDR3 is TGTGCCAGCAGCGTGGGGACTAGCGACTCCTACAATGAGCAGTTCTTC. The chain couples TRBV9 to TRBJ2-1; TRBD2 matches 10 bases. After removal of 2 bases from V and 0 bases from J, the junction contained 2 bases not matched to a gene. CDR3 length: 16 residues. Germline V gene lookup returns CDR1 SGDLS and CDR2 YYNGEE.

This clone was counted between two and nine times. This chain joins TRBV6-2 or TRBV6-3 and TRBJ2-5; maybe TRBD1 (6 bases). Germline V gives CDR1 MNHEY, CDR2 SVGEGT. The V and J ends lost 6 bases and 2 bases respectively, with 10 bases between them. The CDR3 covers 13 residues. CDR3 loop: CASSGQPQETQYF. CDR3 sequence (DNA): TGTGCCAGCAGCGGACAGCCTCAAGAGACCCAGTACTTC.

The V call is TRBV5-4, the J call TRBJ2-5; 11 nucleotides match TRBD2. Trimming cost V 0 bases and J 2 bases; bases outside gene matches: 3. Germline loops: CDR1 SGHNT, CDR2 YYREEE (reference sequence). This CDR3 has 16 residues. CDR3 in amino acids: CASSLGLAGSQETQYF. The CDR3 nucleotides are TGTGCCAGCAGCTTGGGACTAGCGGGATCACAAGAGACCCAGTACTTC.

V and J are TRBV12-5 and TRBJ2-1, with 8 positions matching TRBD2. J was trimmed by 5 bases and V by 0 bases; bases with no gene match: 9. The germline V gene has CDR1 LGHNT and CDR2 FRNRAP. CDR3 length: 17 amino acids. Written as DNA, the CDR3 is TGTGCTAGTGGTTTGGTGATAGCACGGGAGGGTAACAATGAGCAGTTCTTC. It encodes CASGLVIAREGNNEQFF.

The chain has TRBV5-3 and TRBJ2-7; maybe TRBD2 (5 bases). TRBV5-3 is an ORF, with its function uncertain. Trimming took 5 bases from V and 1 from J, leaving 10 bases between them. The CDR3 is 13 amino acids. Here the CDR3 reads CARSSGLSYEQYV. The CDR3, as DNA: TGTGCCAGAAGTTCCGGACTTTCCTACGAGCAGTACGTC.

The V and J genes are TRBV29-1 and TRBJ1-2; 8 nucleotides match TRBD1. Looked up from germline, CDR1 is SQVTM and CDR2 is ANQGSEA. J was trimmed by 3 bases and V by 7 bases; bases with no gene match: 4. The CDR3 spans 12 residues. This CDR3 reads CSALDRDYGYTF. CDR3 DNA sequence: TGCAGCGCCCTGGACAGGGACTATGGCTACACCTTC.

This chain links TRBV6-2 or TRBV6-3 with TRBJ1-6, with D possibly being TRBD1 (5 bases). CDR3 length: 15 residues. V was clipped by 0 bases and J by 9 bases, with 12 bases between them. CDR1 and CDR2 from the germline V gene are MNHEY and SVGEGT. DNA of the CDR3: TGTGCCAGCAGTTACTCGACAGAACGACGTTCACCCCTCCACTTT. Its translation: CASSYSTERRSPLHF.

The rearrangement uses TRBV28 and TRBJ2-7; D may be TRBD2 (6 bases). The CDR3 has 14 residues. Germline CDR1 and CDR2: MDHEN and SYDVKM. Between the trimmed V and J ends, which lost 6 bases and 6 bases, there was a span of 18 bases. This chain's CDR3 is CASRPSGRSSEQYV. The CDR3 DNA follows: TGTGCCAGCAGACCGTCTGGGAGGAGCTCCGAGCAGTACGTC.

The J gene is TRBJ1-1, the V gene TRBV29-1, with 7 nucleotides matching TRBD1. This CDR3 has 16 amino acids. V shed 6 bases and J 4 bases; nucleotides not matched to a gene: 17. Per germline, CDR1 SQVTM and CDR2 ANQGSEA. The DNA of the CDR3 is TGCAGCGTATTACCGCGGACAGGAGTGGGTGGCACTGAAGCTTTCTTT. It specifies CSVLPRTGVGGTEAFF.

The chain employs TRBV6-1 and TRBJ1-2, with a tentative D call TRBD1 (5 bases). The V gene lost 3 bases and the J gene lost 0 bases, with 11 bases spanning the gap. The CDR3 spans 15 residues. Germline V CDR1 and CDR2: MNHNS, SASEGT. The CDR3 here is CASSDDRDPNYGYTF. Here the CDR3 DNA reads TGTGCCAGCAGTGATGACAGAGACCCTAACTATGGCTACACCTTC.

The chain joins TRBV25-1 to TRBJ2-3; D is unresolved. Germline loops: CDR1 MGHDK, CDR2 SYGVNS. V lost 4 bases, J lost 0 bases, and 8 bases lay in between. This CDR3 contains 14 residues. Written as DNA, the CDR3 is TGTGCCAGCAGTGGCCATACTAGCACAGATACGCAGTATTTT. Amino acids: CASSGHTSTDTQYF.

The chain has TRBV14 and TRBJ2-2; 10 bases are shared with TRBD1. V lost 4 bases and J lost 4; bases outside the gene matches: 6. Germline CDR1 reads SGHDN; CDR2 reads FVKESK. The CDR3 loop spans 16 amino acids. CDR3 bases: TGTGCCAGCAGCCCCCTAGGACAGGGGGTCACCGGGGAGCTGTTTTTT. Its protein product is CASSPLGQGVTGELFF. Based on the CDR3 plus reference TRBV14 and TRBJ2-2, the full variable domain is EAGVTQFPSHSVIEKGQTVTLRCDPISGHDNLYWYRRVMGKEIKFLLHFVKESKQDESGMPNNRFLAERTGGTYSTLKVQPAELEDSGVYFCASSPLGQGVTGELFFGEGSRLTVL.

V and J are TRBV6-2 or TRBV6-3 and TRBJ2-3, with 7 bases that match TRBD2. Germline V gene data show CDR1 as MNHEY and CDR2 as SVGEGT. The CDR3 length is 12 residues. Losses at the gene ends were 4 bases for V and 15 bases for J; bases not matched to a gene: 10. CDR3 sequence: CASSLGRAIIYF. The DNA for the CDR3 is TGTGCCAGCAGTTTGGGGAGGGCGATTATATATTTT.

V gene TRBV7-8 combines with J gene TRBJ2-1; 7 bases map to TRBD1. Looked up from germline, CDR1 is SGHVS and CDR2 is FQNEAQ. V shed 2 bases and J 1 base; nucleotides not matched to a gene: 5. The CDR3 covers 16 residues. The CDR3 loop is CASSLYTGESYNEQFF. CDR3 nucleotide sequence: TGTGCCAGCAGCTTATACACAGGGGAGTCCTACAATGAGCAGTTCTTC.

This chain joins TRBV5-4 and TRBJ2-2; 9 bases align to TRBD2. This CDR3 comprises 19 residues. The germline V gene encodes CDR1 SGHNT and CDR2 YYREEE (reference sequence). V was clipped by 0 bases and J by 1 base; unmatched bases: 10. The CDR3 loop is CASSLAGGRANLNTGELFF. Here the CDR3 DNA reads TGTGCCAGCAGCTTGGCTGGCGGGAGGGCTAACTTGAACACCGGGGAGCTGTTTTTT.

The count of this clone is one. This chain connects TRBV24-1 to TRBJ2-2; D possibly corresponds to TRBD1 (6 bases). Germline V gene sequence: CDR1 KGHDR, CDR2 SFDVKD. The CDR3 is 17 amino acids. V dropped 3 bases and J dropped 1 base, with 14 bases sitting between them. The CDR3 protein is CATSDRTAQLNTGELFF. CDR3 DNA: TGTGCCACCAGTGATCGGACAGCCCAATTGAACACCGGGGAGCTGTTTTTT.

The chain joins TRBV6-2 or TRBV6-3 to TRBJ2-3, with 7 positions matching TRBD1. This CDR3 is built from 14 residues. The V gene's germline CDR1 is MNHEY and CDR2 SVGEGT. The ends lost 3 bases at V and 3 bases at J; junction bases unmatched: 3. The CDR3 loop reads CASSYLTGTDTQYF. The CDR3 bases are TGTGCCAGCAGTTATCTGACAGGGACAGATACGCAGTATTTT.

The chain carries TRBV15 and TRBJ2-1; 7 positions agree with TRBD1. CDR1 LNHNV and CDR2 YYDKDF come from the germline V gene (reference sequence). After removal of 5 bases from V and 3 bases from J, the junction contained 13 bases not matched to a gene. The CDR3 sequence is 17 residues long. This CDR3 is CATSLSGDSKNYNEQFF. In nucleotides, the CDR3 is TGTGCCACCAGCCTCTCTGGGGACAGTAAAAACTACAATGAGCAGTTCTTC.

The J gene is TRBJ2-7, the V gene TRBV6-6; D is ambiguous. From germline, CDR1 is MNHNY and CDR2 SVGAGI (reference sequence). This CDR3 has 13 residues. Trimming removed 0 bases from V and 2 bases from J, with 5 bases in between. The CDR3 DNA sequence: TGTGCCAGCAGTTACTCTGAGGCCTACGAGCAGTACGTC. Its translation: CASSYSEAYEQYV.

The V and J genes are TRBV4-3 and TRBJ1-1; D call uncertain. Per germline, CDR1 LGHNA and CDR2 YSLEER. Between the trimmed V and J ends, which lost 0 bases and 5 bases, there was a span of 13 bases. CDR3 size: 15 residues. The CDR3 reads CASSQDHGGRTEAFF. The CDR3 bases are TGCGCCAGCAGCCAAGATCATGGAGGGAGAACTGAAGCTTTCTTT.

This clone has only a few counts. The J gene is TRBJ1-4, the V gene TRBV5-1; a weak D match, TRBD1 (5 bases). The V gene's germline CDR1 is SGHRS and CDR2 YFSETQ. This CDR3 region has 14 residues. With 4 bases removed from V and 12 bases from J, the gap between germline ends came to 19 bases. The CDR3 reads CASSHQGGAGELFF. The CDR3 DNA is TGCGCCAGCAGCCACCAGGGAGGGGCCGGAGAACTGTTTTTT.

The chain joins TRBV24-1 to TRBJ2-4; the D is unclear. Germline V gene lookup returns CDR1 KGHDR and CDR2 SFDVKD. The CDR3 totals 12 residues. V lost 3 bases to trimming and J lost 11 bases, with 10 bases between them. The DNA for the CDR3 is TGTGCCACCAGTGATCCGACTGGGTTTCAGTACTTC. This translates into CATSDPTGFQYF.

This clone was counted a single time. The chain carries TRBV5-1 and TRBJ2-5; the match to TRBD2 covers 13 bases. The CDR3 is 15 residues long. V lost 5 bases and J lost 5; bases outside the gene matches: 6. The germline gives CDR1 SGHRS, CDR2 YFSETQ. The CDR3 coding sequence is TGCGCCAGCAGGCCGACTAGCGGGAGGATGGAGACCCAGTACTTC. This codes for CASRPTSGRMETQYF.

The chain has TRBV29-1 and TRBJ1-2; weak D call: TRBD1 (5 bases). Trimming left V 7 bases short and J 6 bases short, with 15 bases between. The germline V gene encodes CDR1 SQVTM and CDR2 ANQGSEA. The CDR3 sequence is 12 residues long. The CDR3 is CSANGGGHGYTF. In DNA, the CDR3 is TGCAGCGCAAACGGGGGGGGACATGGCTACACCTTC. The complete variable domain, with remaining parts taken from reference TRBV29-1 and TRBJ1-2, reads SAVISQKPSRDICQRGTSLTIQCQVDSQVTMMFWYRQQPGQSLTLIATANQGSEATYESGFVIDKFPISRPNLTFSTLTVSNMSPEDSSIYLCSANGGGHGYTFGSGTRLTVV.

This chain connects TRBV13 to TRBJ2-1, with D perhaps TRBD2 (6 bases). The CDR3 totals 13 residues. V was trimmed by 5 bases and J by 6 bases, leaving 11 bases between them. CDR1 and CDR2 (germline): PRHDT, FYEKMQ (reference sequence). CDR3 loop: CASSPVGGNEQFF. The CDR3 nucleotides read TGTGCCAGCAGCCCGGTGGGGGGCAATGAGCAGTTCTTC. Supplemented by reference TRBV13 and TRBJ2-1, the full variable domain reads AAGVIQSPRHLIKEKRETATLKCYPIPRHDTVYWYQQGPGQDPQFLISFYEKMQSDKGSIPDRFSAQQFSDYHSELNMSSLELGDSALYFCASSPVGGNEQFFGPGTRLTVL.